This T cell receptor (beta chain) was found in a study of a mutant IDH1 vaccine in newly diagnosed glioma. Study outcomes and limitations: Pseudoprogression seemed unlinked to shifts in top peripheral T cell clonotypes.

Turning to this clone: Antigen: not known.

Data came from immunoSEQ multiplex PCR; TCRdb stores just in-frame clones and leaves some out. The profile shows about 50,000 clones, 75% to 90% of them singletons. Time point meaning: baseline, week 1 (first vaccination visit). The treatment is: pre-vaccination baseline after standard-of-care therapy. This sequence originates from a man aged 35 to 55 with glioma. The specimen comprised PBMCs, sampled from a glioma patient treated with radiotherapy, temozolomide or both.

The CDR3 loop is CASSYRWGRTDTQYF. CDR3 nucleotides: TGTGCCAGCAGTTACCGATGGGGTCGCACAGATACGCAGTATTTT. The chain is built from TRBV6-5 and TRBJ2-3, with D unresolved. The V and J ends lost 2 bases and 1 base respectively, with 10 bases between them. The CDR3 covers 15 residues. In germline, CDR1 is MNHEY, CDR2 SVGAGI.